This T cell receptor (beta chain) was sequenced during a study of response to subunit inactivated influenza vaccine (dated by TCRdb to between 2017 and 2018). Concerning the study at large: Deep quantitative T cell receptor repertoire profiling was used in the study to track responses to a trivalent subunit inactivated influenza vaccine.

The paper's findings and limits, for the study overall: The authors suggested that each seasonal influenza vaccination may recruit only a limited number of new T cells.

V is clipped by 3 bases and J by 6 bases, and the sequence between their germline boundaries is 8 bases long. The CDR3 starts with the cysteine, ends with the phenylalanine, and has 13 residues. Here the CDR3 DNA is all that survives: 39 bases in frame from base 1. CDR1 and CDR2, looked up from the germline V gene, are ENHRY and SYGVKD. Library preparation employed RT-PCR. These reads were obtained on an Illumina HiSeq 2500. The public reads were quality trimmed at Q25 with fastp and then assembled into clones with MiXCR by TCRdb, keeping productive beta chains. Every CDR3 protein is listed once, alongside the most common genes and DNA of its rows. For this sample the table gives 400,000 to 650,000 distinct CDR3 sequences, of which around 7.9% were detected only once. Roughly 14% of the sample rests with the top ten. This clonotype was counted ten times or more. This clone's antigen is unknown. No much larger clone exists at a distance of one base, and base qualities are not known.

The sequenced sample was PBMCs from blood, obtained around 25 months after vaccination. This receptor chain uses TRBV10-3 and TRBJ1-4, with the D gene not clear enough to name. The TCR originated in a man aged 50 to 75 who received an inactivated influenza vaccine. Donor details come from another sample of the same person, matched by shared clones. This receptor has the CDR3 CAISESSDEKLFF. DNA sequence: TGTGCCATCAGTGAAAGTTCGGATGAAAAACTGTTTTTT.